The entry below describes one T cell receptor (beta chain). Via MiXCR, TCRdb re-called the RACE reads, giving one row per CDR3 protein. The data contain about 82,000 distinct CDR3 sequences, over 10% of them singletons. This sample is part of a study of human T cells and chemical hapten exposure. Across the whole study: Patch tests applied 0.01% DPC to the upper back and were scored after 6 days.

Time point noted: patch test 3, about 24 weeks after DPC sensitization. The treatment is: therapeutic diphenylcyclopropenone sensitization with weekly scalp DPC. CDR3 length: 14 residues. In germline, CDR1 is SGHAT, CDR2 FQNNGV. The V and J ends lost 2 bases and 4 bases respectively, with 9 bases between them. The receptor was derived from a woman between 50 and 59 years old with alopecia areata. Some clones in this sample may be carry-over from other donors' samples. Sequences were derived from whole blood, sampled in connection with sensitization to the hapten diphenylcyclopropenone (DPC). The chain is built from TRBV11-2 and TRBJ1-5; D is undetermined. The CDR3 here is CASSLNYENQPQHF. The CDR3 DNA is TGTGCCAGCAGCTTAAATTATGAAAATCAGCCCCAGCATTTT.